The 26 T cell receptor beta chains below come from one sample, sequenced in a study of blood T cells in healthy people across ages. A J-beta primer mix and a sample-barcoded 5' primer were used in a second PCR of about 7 to 12 cycles. TCRdb itself ran the 5' RACE reads through MiXCR, one entry per CDR3 protein. The sample shows about 680,000 distinct CDR3 sequences, 49% of them seen only once. The sequenced material came from blood. These receptors were taken from a woman in her sixties in good health.

The chain carries TRBV18 and TRBJ1-2, with TRBD1 matching over 8 bases. Germline loops: CDR1 KGHSH, CDR2 LQKENI. V lost 0 bases, J lost 2 bases, and 5 bases stayed unmatched. CDR3 length equals 16 residues. CDR3 bases: TGTGCCAGCTCACCACCCGGGACAGGACCCAACTATGGCTACACCTTC. Its translation is CASSPPGTGPNYGYTF. Filled out from reference TRBV18 and TRBJ1-2, the complete variable domain reads NAGVMQNPRHLVRRRGQEARLRCSPMKGHSHVYWYRQLPEEGLKFMVYLQKENIIDESGMPKERFSAEFPKEGPSILRIQQVVRGDSAAYFCASSPPGTGPNYGYTFGSGTRLTVV.

This clonotype was detected ten times or more. The rearrangement uses TRBV28 and TRBJ2-7, with no clear D. Looked up from germline, CDR1 is MDHEN and CDR2 is SYDVKM. The CDR3 consists of 16 residues. Between the trimmed V and J ends, which lost 3 bases and 0 bases, there was a span of 15 bases. This CDR3 is CASSFRPGSSSYEQYF. DNA for the CDR3: TGTGCCAGCAGTTTCCGCCCCGGGTCCAGCTCCTACGAGCAGTACTTC.

The chain employs TRBV21-1 and TRBJ2-5; the D segment call TRBD1 is taken from the table without a DNA check. The DNA matches TRBJ2-7 better at its end, which makes the J call doubtful. TRBV21-1 is recorded as a pseudogene. The CDR3 has 17 amino acids. The CDR3 DNA sequence: TGTGCCAGCAGCAAAGCCTTCGGGGGGAAGCGGTCATACGAGCAGTACTTC. Amino acid sequence: CASSKAFGGKRSYEQYF.

This clonotype was picked up a small number of times. The chain combines TRBV5-1 with TRBJ1-5; TRBD1 might be the D (6 bases). Germline CDR1 is SGHRS and CDR2 is YFSETQ. V shed 1 base and J shed 3 bases, with 14 bases lying between them. This CDR3 is built from 16 residues. This CDR3 is CASSLTGNKDNQPQHF. The CDR3 nucleotides read TGCGCCAGCAGCTTGACAGGGAATAAGGACAATCAGCCCCAGCATTTT.

This clonotype was recorded many times. The rearrangement links TRBV4-3 to TRBJ2-3, with D perhaps being TRBD1 or TRBD2 (5 bases each). Trimming removed 1 base from V and 4 bases from J, with 12 bases in between. The CDR3 loop spans 15 amino acids. CDR1 and CDR2 (germline): LGHNA, YSLEER. The CDR3 is CASSQVGRGADTQYF. In nucleotides, the CDR3 is TGCGCCAGCAGCCAAGTTGGTAGGGGAGCAGATACGCAGTATTTT.

The V call is TRBV15, the J call TRBJ2-5; TRBD1 might be the D (6 bases). The CDR3 consists of 12 residues. Trimming took 4 bases from V and 5 from J, leaving 8 bases between them. Germline CDR1 is LNHNV and CDR2 is YYDKDF (reference sequence). CDR3 nucleotides: TGTGCCACCAGCACCGACAGGGAGACCCAGTACTTC. Amino acid sequence: CATSTDRETQYF.

The chain links TRBV9 to TRBJ2-2, with 11 bases fitting TRBD2. The CDR3 extends over 20 amino acids. In germline, CDR1 is SGDLS, CDR2 YYNGEE. J lost 1 base, V lost 0 bases, and 11 bases had no gene match. In DNA form, the CDR3 reads TGTGCCAGCAGCGTAGCTCGGACGCCCGGGACTAGCGGGAACACCGGGGAGCTGTTTTTT. Protein product: CASSVARTPGTSGNTGELFF.

This clonotype appeared a few times. The rearrangement joins TRBV29-1 to TRBJ2-1, with D tentatively TRBD1 or TRBD2 (5 bases each). This CDR3 is 14 amino acids long. V was cut by 4 bases and J by 5 bases, with 15 bases left in between. The V gene's germline CDR1 is SQVTM and CDR2 ANQGSEA. CDR3 residues: CSVVRQGAHNEQFF. Written as DNA, the CDR3 is TGCAGCGTTGTCCGTCAGGGAGCCCACAATGAGCAGTTCTTC.

This sequence joins TRBV27 and TRBJ1-1, with TRBD1 as a possible D gene (5 bases). The CDR3 loop spans 12 amino acids. Germline CDR1 is MNHEY and CDR2 is SMNVEV (reference sequence). The V gene lost 7 bases and the J gene lost 4 bases, with 10 bases spanning the gap. The CDR3: CASKSGTTEAFF. The CDR3 nucleotides are TGTGCCAGCAAATCAGGGACCACTGAAGCTTTCTTT.

This clonotype occurred a few times. The chain is built from TRBV10-3 and TRBJ2-5, with no clear D. Per the germline V gene, CDR1 is ENHRY and CDR2 is SYGVKD. The CDR3 has 14 amino acids. V was trimmed by 2 bases and J by 4 bases, leaving 11 bases between them. The CDR3 nucleotides are TGTGCCATCAGTGAGGCGAGGTTATCAGAGACCCAGTACTTC. Its protein is CAISEARLSETQYF.

The chain joins TRBV20-1 to TRBJ2-5; TRBD2 aligns across 9 bases. Trimming at V came to 2 bases and at J to 11 bases, leaving 18 bases not matched to a gene. The CDR3 contains 16 residues. Germline V gene lookup returns CDR1 DFQATT and CDR2 SNEGSKA (reference sequence). The CDR3 coding sequence is TGCAGTGCTAGACCGATTCTAGCGGGGCTTATAGATGAGCAGTACTTC. Encoded protein: CSARPILAGLIDEQYF.

V gene TRBV9 combines with J gene TRBJ2-1; 7 nucleotides match TRBD2. Germline CDR1 SGDLS, CDR2 YYNGEE. CDR3 length: 16 residues. The junction had 7 bases not matched to a gene; V was cut back by 4 bases and J by 0 bases. For the CDR3, the DNA is TGTGCCAGCAGCCCGAGTCTAGCGGTCTCCTACAATGAGCAGTTCTTC. It yields the protein CASSPSLAVSYNEQFF.

The genes are TRBV5-1 and TRBJ2-1; D may correspond to TRBD1 or TRBD2 (5 bases each). Trimming pared 2 bases from V and 6 bases from J, leaving 15 bases between. Looked up from germline, CDR1 is SGHRS and CDR2 is YFSETQ. CDR3 length: 15 amino acids. The CDR3 DNA sequence: TGCGCCAGCAGCTTTTTCGGGACCAGCTTCAATGAGCAGTTCTTC. It yields the protein CASSFFGTSFNEQFF.

This clonotype showed up just a few times. The rearrangement links TRBV20-1 to TRBJ2-5; 7 bases line up with TRBD1. V shed 3 bases, J shed 3 bases, and the junction held 13 bases outside the gene matches. CDR1 is DFQATT, CDR2 SNEGSKA, per germline (reference sequence). This CDR3 has 16 residues. The CDR3 nucleotides are TGCAGTGCTAGGGGTCTCCGGGACAGATTTAAAGAGACCCAGTACTTC. This translates into CSARGLRDRFKETQYF.

The chain carries TRBV4-3 and TRBJ2-5, with a possible D match to TRBD2 (6 bases). Trimming cost V 4 bases and J 4 bases, with 22 bases left between them. The germline CDR1 and CDR2 sequences are LGHNA and YSLEER. CDR3 size: 17 residues. Here the CDR3 reads CASSLGSGDRSGETQYF. The DNA of the CDR3 is TGCGCCAGCAGCCTAGGTAGCGGAGATAGGTCGGGAGAGACCCAGTACTTC.

This clonotype has at least ten counts. This sequence joins TRBV29-1 and TRBJ2-6, with D unclear. The germline CDR1 and CDR2 sequences are SQVTM and ANQGSEA. Trimming removed 4 bases at V and 0 bases at J, with 7 bases between. This CDR3 has 14 amino acids. CDR3 protein: CSVGQNSGANVLTF. The CDR3 DNA reads as TGCAGCGTTGGACAAAACTCTGGGGCCAACGTCCTGACTTTC. The whole variable domain, remainder taken from reference TRBV29-1 and TRBJ2-6, is SAVISQKPSRDICQRGTSLTIQCQVDSQVTMMFWYRQQPGQSLTLIATANQGSEATYESGFVIDKFPISRPNLTFSTLTVSNMSPEDSSIYLCSVGQNSGANVLTFGAGSRLTVL.

In DNA, the CDR3 is TGTGCCAGCAGCCCCTCGACGGCTGGTACGCAGTATTTT. This sequence encodes CASSPSTAGTQYF. The chain combines TRBV7-9 with TRBJ2-3; no definite D call. This CDR3 is 13 amino acids long. Germline V gene lookup returns CDR1 SEHNR and CDR2 FQNEAQ (reference sequence). With 5 bases removed from V and 8 bases from J, the gap between germline ends came to 14 bases.

The chain employs TRBV5-1 and TRBJ2-1; 10 nucleotides line up with TRBD1. J gave up 2 bases and V 5 bases, and 7 bases lay outside the gene matches. The length of the CDR3 is 16 residues. The germline CDR1 and CDR2 sequences are SGHRS and YFSETQ. The CDR3 DNA reads as TGCGCCAGCAGTCCCAATGGACAGGGGGCCTACAATGAGCAGTTCTTC. This sequence encodes CASSPNGQGAYNEQFF.

About this clonotype itself: The junction does not match germline at one end; this may be a read error. The chain links TRBV6-1 to TRBJ2-3; TRBD2 matches at 11 bases. The CDR3 totals 16 residues. CDR1 is MNHNS, CDR2 SASEGT, per germline. The CDR3 DNA sequence: TGTGCCAGCAGTTCCCGACTAGCGGGGTTGGCAGAAACGCAGTATTTT. Amino acid sequence: CASSSRLAGLAETQYF.

This chain links TRBV6-5 with TRBJ2-7; 7 positions agree with TRBD1. Germline V gene sequence: CDR1 MNHEY, CDR2 SVGAGI. The V gene end was trimmed by 4 bases and the J gene end by 3 bases; junction bases not matched to a gene: 12. This CDR3 has 16 residues. CDR3 sequence: CASSSLDRAPFYEQYF. The CDR3 DNA reads TGTGCCAGCAGTTCTCTTGACAGGGCACCCTTCTACGAGCAGTACTTC.

This clonotype was counted at least ten times. The chain joins TRBV20-1 to TRBJ1-2, with 8 bases that match TRBD1. This CDR3 has 14 amino acids. Trimming cost V 6 bases and J 3 bases; bases outside gene matches: 9. Germline V gene lookup returns CDR1 DFQATT and CDR2 SNEGSKA (reference sequence). This CDR3 reads CSAPGQGLHYGYTF. CDR3 in DNA: TGCAGTGCGCCTGGACAGGGTCTCCACTATGGCTACACCTTC.

In its sample, this clonotype was seen once. The gene calls are TRBV18 and TRBJ1-3; D gene ambiguous. CDR1 is KGHSH, CDR2 LQKENI, per germline. Trimming took off 0 bases at V and 3 bases at J, with 9 bases between the two ends. The CDR3 runs 15 residues. Written as DNA, the CDR3 is TGTGCCAGCTCACCACCAGGGAATCGTGGAAACACCATATATTTT. It encodes CASSPPGNRGNTIYF.

The rearrangement joins TRBV20-1 to TRBJ1-2; 8 nucleotides align to TRBD1. V was clipped by 5 bases and J by 4 bases; unmatched bases: 12. Germline CDR1 reads DFQATT; CDR2 reads SNEGSKA (reference sequence). CDR3 length equals 15 residues. The CDR3 sequence is CSAVPGTGKIYGYTF. In DNA form, the CDR3 reads TGCAGTGCTGTACCCGGGACAGGAAAAATCTATGGCTACACCTTC.

This rearrangement joins TRBV20-1 to TRBJ1-2, with D perhaps TRBD1 (5 bases). Germline-derived CDR1 and CDR2 are DFQATT and SNEGSKA (reference sequence). This CDR3 has 12 residues. Trimming took 2 bases from V and 4 from J, leaving 8 bases between them. The CDR3 region is CSARRTTYGYTF. Here the CDR3 DNA reads TGCAGTGCTAGAAGGACAACCTATGGCTACACCTTC.

This chain joins TRBV29-1 and TRBJ1-1, with D uncertain. The germline gives CDR1 SQVTM, CDR2 ANQGSEA. The CDR3 is 12 residues long. The germline V and J ends were trimmed by 4 bases and 3 bases, with 9 bases remaining between them. CDR3 nucleotides: TGCAGCGTTGTCTCTGGATACACTGAAGCTTTCTTT. This encodes CSVVSGYTEAFF.

The V call is TRBV5-1, the J call TRBJ2-6; D remains unclear. V was pared by 5 bases and J by 0 bases, with 9 bases between. Germline V gene data show CDR1 as SGHRS and CDR2 as YFSETQ. The CDR3 covers 15 residues. The CDR3 protein is CASSSTYSGANVLTF. The CDR3, as DNA: TGCGCCAGCAGTTCGACTTACTCTGGGGCCAACGTCCTGACTTTC.